The 5 T cell receptor beta chains below all came from one sample that was sequenced in a study of blood T cell repertoires in COVID-19. Sequenced by immunoSEQ multiplex PCR; TCRdb stores in-frame clones only, minus some. This table has about 270,000 clones, 88% appearing once. The sequenced sample was peripheral blood. The receptors come from a man aged 60-69 years who had recovered from COVID-19.

The V and J genes are TRBV5-4 and TRBJ1-1; TRBD1 matches at 10 bases. The V segment lost 9 bases and the J segment 0 bases; nucleotides outside the gene matches: 5. The CDR3 consists of 14 residues. Germline V lookup: CDR1 SGHNT, CDR2 YYREEE (reference sequence). The CDR3 protein is CAITTGGMNTEAFF. The CDR3 DNA reads as TGTGCCATTACGACAGGGGGCATGAACACTGAAGCTTTCTTT.

V and J are TRBV29-1 and TRBJ2-1; no definite D call. V lost 6 bases, J lost 2 bases, and 14 bases lay in between. Germline-derived CDR1 and CDR2 are SQVTM and ANQGSEA. The CDR3 has 14 amino acids. CDR3 protein: CSVPREVTYNEQFF. The CDR3 DNA is TGCAGCGTCCCTCGTGAGGTCACCTACAATGAGCAGTTCTTC.

The chain couples TRBV5-1 to TRBJ1-1; possibly TRBD1 for D (5 bases). Germline CDR1 and CDR2: SGHRS and YFSETQ. The CDR3 is 14 residues long. The V gene lost 4 bases and the J gene lost 12 bases, with 22 bases spanning the gap. CDR3 amino acids: CASSPGDSALRSFF. In DNA, the CDR3 is TGCGCCAGCAGCCCGGGAGACAGTGCTCTGCGGTCTTTCTTT.

This clone came up once. This chain links TRBV5-4 with TRBJ1-2; tentative D call: TRBD1 (6 bases). Germline loops: CDR1 SGHNT, CDR2 YYREEE (reference sequence). V was shortened by 3 bases and J by 7 bases, with 25 bases between the two germline ends. The CDR3 has 17 amino acids. The DNA of the CDR3 is TGTGCCAGCAGCTCCAGACCCCTTGGGCAGGGGATAGGTGGCTACACCTTC. This codes for CASSSRPLGQGIGGYTF.

The chain has TRBV4-2 and TRBJ1-6; no definite D call. The CDR3 spans 14 residues. Trimming pared 2 bases from V and 14 bases from J, leaving 16 bases between. Germline V gene sequence: CDR1 LGHNA, CDR2 YNFKEQ. The CDR3 DNA reads TGTGCCAGCAGCCAAACCTCGGCAGGCGAAGCCCTCCACTTT. Encoded protein: CASSQTSAGEALHF.